A selection of T cell receptor beta chains follows, all from one sample in a study of early T cells in non-severe SARS-CoV-2 infection. TCRdb re-called the 5' RACE reads through MiXCR, storing one row per CDR3 protein. The repertoire holds 75,000 or so distinct CDR3 sequences, with roughly 13% as singletons. The sequenced sample was whole blood. These receptor sequences come from an adult who was a healthcare worker with PCR-confirmed SARS-CoV-2 infection or an uninfected control (not recorded which). The CDR3 runs from the conserved cysteine through the conserved F or W. A D gene is named only where the DNA matches it firmly. Size is stated for part of the rows, as once, few or many counts, or as a class when the clone is expanded.

abundance: .
v_gene: TRBV20-1
d_gene: .
j_gene: TRBJ2-1
CDR3aa: CSAREGPYNEQFF
CDR3nt: TGCAGTGCTAGAGAGGGACCATACAATGAGCAGTTCTTC

abundance: few
v_gene: TRBV14
d_gene: TRBD1
j_gene: TRBJ2-3
CDR3aa: CASSQLQGATDTQYF
CDR3nt: TGTGCCAGCAGCCAGCTACAGGGGGCGACGGATACGCAGTATTTT

abundance: .
v_gene: TRBV5-1
d_gene: .
j_gene: TRBJ2-7
CDR3aa: CASSFSGGIYEQYF
CDR3nt: TGCGCCAGCAGCTTTTCCGGGGGCATCTACGAGCAGTACTTC

abundance: .
v_gene: TRBV7-2
d_gene: TRBD1
j_gene: TRBJ2-3
CDR3aa: CASSSTPGQGRGAQYF
CDR3nt: TGTGCCAGCAGCTCTACCCCGGGACAGGGACGAGGGGCGCAGTATTTT

abundance: .
v_gene: TRBV6-5
d_gene: .
j_gene: TRBJ1-1
CDR3aa: CASSRRQNLNTEAFF
CDR3nt: TGTGCCAGCAGTCGTCGACAGAATTTGAACACTGAAGCTTTCTTT

abundance: many
v_gene: TRBV6-1
d_gene: TRBD1
j_gene: TRBJ1-1
CDR3aa: CASSGGTGRTNTEAFF
CDR3nt: TGTGCCAGCAGTGGCGGGACAGGGAGGACGAACACTGAAGCTTTCTTT

abundance: .
v_gene: TRBV7-8
d_gene: .
j_gene: TRBJ1-6
CDR3aa: CASSLLETENSPLHF
CDR3nt: TGTGCCAGCAGCTTATTGGAGACAGAGAATTCACCCCTCCACTTT

abundance: .
v_gene: TRBV5-6
d_gene: .
j_gene: TRBJ2-6
CDR3aa: CASSFFGGPGANVLTF
CDR3nt: TGTGCCAGCAGCTTCTTCGGGGGCCCTGGGGCCAACGTCCTGACTTTC

abundance: .
v_gene: TRBV20-1
d_gene: .
j_gene: TRBJ2-5
CDR3aa: CSVMPAETQYF
CDR3nt: TGCAGTGTGATGCCGGCGGAGACCCAGTACTTC

abundance: .
v_gene: TRBV29-1
d_gene: .
j_gene: TRBJ1-1
CDR3aa: CSVGAGGDTEAFF
CDR3nt: TGCAGCGTTGGTGCGGGGGGAGATACTGAAGCTTTCTTT

abundance: few
v_gene: TRBV7-8
d_gene: TRBD2
j_gene: TRBJ2-7
CDR3aa: CASSLSSGGVSVGEQYF
CDR3nt: TGTGCCAGCAGCTTATCTAGCGGGGGGGTCTCCGTCGGCGAGCAGTACTTC

abundance: .
v_gene: TRBV5-1
d_gene: .
j_gene: TRBJ1-1
CDR3aa: CASSLVGADTEAFF
CDR3nt: TGCGCCAGCAGCTTGGTGGGGGCGGACACTGAAGCTTTCTTT

abundance: .
v_gene: TRBV19
d_gene: .
j_gene: TRBJ2-1
CDR3aa: CASTPGTGEVNEQFF
CDR3nt: TGTGCCAGTACCCCCGGGACTGGAGAGGTGAATGAGCAGTTCTTC

abundance: many
v_gene: TRBV6-1
d_gene: TRBD2
j_gene: TRBJ2-3
CDR3aa: CASIVTSGGADTQYF
CDR3nt: TGTGCCAGCATTGTGACTAGCGGGGGGGCAGATACGCAGTATTTT

abundance: .
v_gene: TRBV21-1
d_gene: .
j_gene: TRBJ2-2
CDR3aa: CASSRDTNTGELFF
CDR3nt: TGTGCCAGCAGTCGGGACACTAACACCGGGGAGCTGTTTTTT

abundance: few
v_gene: TRBV6-2/TRBV6-3
d_gene: TRBD1
j_gene: TRBJ1-6
CDR3aa: CASSYSRGQGGGINSPLHF
CDR3nt: TGTGCCAGCAGTTACTCCCGCGGACAGGGAGGAGGGATCAATTCACCCCTCCACTTT

abundance: .
v_gene: TRBV3-1
d_gene: .
j_gene: TRBJ2-3
CDR3aa: CASSQDRGGNTQYF
CDR3nt: TGTGCCAGCAGCCAAGATCGAGGCGGGAATACGCAGTATTTT

abundance: once
v_gene: TRBV11-2
d_gene: TRBD2
j_gene: TRBJ2-7
CDR3aa: CASSPVAGAVYEQYF
CDR3nt: TGTGCCAGCAGCCCAGTAGCGGGGGCTGTCTACGAGCAGTACTTC

abundance: few
v_gene: TRBV4-1
d_gene: .
j_gene: TRBJ1-2
CDR3aa: CASSQEAQGSRGYTF
CDR3nt: TGCGCCAGCAGCCAAGAGGCCCAGGGGAGTCGGGGCTACACCTTC

abundance: few
v_gene: TRBV29-1
d_gene: .
j_gene: TRBJ2-7
CDR3aa: CSVDRGQGYEQYF
CDR3nt: TGCAGCGTTGACAGAGGGCAGGGGTACGAGCAGTACTTC

abundance: .
v_gene: TRBV9
d_gene: .
j_gene: TRBJ1-2
CDR3aa: CASSVITGFGYTF
CDR3nt: TGTGCCAGCAGCGTAATCACCGGCTTTGGCTACACCTTC

abundance: .
v_gene: TRBV20-1
d_gene: .
j_gene: TRBJ1-4
CDR3aa: CSAGTEDEKLFF
CDR3nt: TGCAGTGCAGGGACGGAGGATGAAAAACTGTTTTTT

abundance: .
v_gene: TRBV2
d_gene: .
j_gene: TRBJ1-5
CDR3aa: CASSAEVQHF
CDR3nt: TGTGCCAGCAGTGCGGAGGTGCAGCATTTT

abundance: .
v_gene: TRBV2
d_gene: .
j_gene: TRBJ1-1
CDR3aa: CASRDNMKTEAFF
CDR3nt: TGTGCCAGCAGGGACAATATGAAAACTGAAGCTTTCTTT

abundance: .
v_gene: TRBV6-2/TRBV6-3
d_gene: .
j_gene: TRBJ2-3
CDR3aa: CASSYEFPTDTQYF
CDR3nt: TGTGCCAGCAGTTACGAGTTCCCCACAGATACGCAGTATTTT

abundance: few
v_gene: TRBV28
d_gene: .
j_gene: TRBJ1-2
CDR3aa: CASSSGDGYNGYTF
CDR3nt: TGTGCCAGCAGCTCGGGCGACGGTTATAATGGCTACACCTTC

abundance: few
v_gene: TRBV12-3/TRBV12-4
d_gene: TRBD2
j_gene: TRBJ2-2
CDR3aa: CASSSQLAGNTGELFF
CDR3nt: TGTGCCAGCAGCTCCCAACTAGCGGGAAACACCGGGGAGCTGTTTTTT

abundance: .
v_gene: TRBV12-3/TRBV12-4
d_gene: .
j_gene: TRBJ2-7
CDR3aa: CASSLAGGTYEQYF
CDR3nt: TGTGCCAGCAGTTTAGCGGGGGGAACCTACGAGCAGTACTTC

abundance: few
v_gene: TRBV12-3/TRBV12-4
d_gene: .
j_gene: TRBJ2-1
CDR3aa: CASSIGEIEQFF
CDR3nt: TGTGCCAGCAGCATTGGGGAAATTGAGCAGTTCTTC

abundance: .
v_gene: TRBV10-3
d_gene: .
j_gene: TRBJ1-1
CDR3aa: CAIKGLPNTEAFF
CDR3nt: TGTGCCATCAAAGGCCTCCCTAACACTGAAGCTTTCTTT

abundance: many
v_gene: TRBV27
d_gene: .
j_gene: TRBJ1-2
CDR3aa: CASSLSQLDGYTF
CDR3nt: TGTGCCAGCAGTTTAAGCCAGCTCGATGGCTACACCTTC

abundance: .
v_gene: TRBV6-6
d_gene: .
j_gene: TRBJ1-5
CDR3aa: CASSYSNSQPQHF
CDR3nt: TGTGCCAGCAGTTACTCTAATAGTCAGCCCCAGCATTTT

abundance: .
v_gene: TRBV5-5
d_gene: .
j_gene: TRBJ1-2
CDR3aa: CASSLGPTGIYGYTF
CDR3nt: TGTGCCAGCAGCTTGGGGCCTACAGGGATCTATGGCTACACCTTC

abundance: .
v_gene: TRBV29-1
d_gene: .
j_gene: TRBJ2-7
CDR3aa: CSVGPGAYEQYF
CDR3nt: TGCAGCGTTGGCCCAGGGGCATACGAGCAGTACTTC

abundance: .
v_gene: TRBV18
d_gene: TRBD1
j_gene: TRBJ2-1
CDR3aa: CASSPDRVVNNEQFF
CDR3nt: TGTGCCAGCTCACCGGACAGGGTAGTGAACAATGAGCAGTTCTTC

abundance: many
v_gene: TRBV7-9
d_gene: .
j_gene: TRBJ2-2
CDR3aa: CASSLDAAEGELFF
CDR3nt: TGTGCCAGCAGCTTAGACGCGGCGGAGGGGGAGCTGTTTTTT

abundance: many
v_gene: TRBV6-5
d_gene: .
j_gene: TRBJ1-1
CDR3aa: CASTNLGLTEAFF
CDR3nt: TGTGCCAGCACTAACCTCGGGCTCACTGAAGCTTTCTTT